The T cell receptor beta chain described here comes from a study of cytotoxic CD8 clonotypes in ibrutinib-treated CLL. TCRdb keeps only in-frame clones here, not all; method: immunoSEQ multiplex PCR. The data show approximately 92,000 clones, roughly 80% seen once. The specimen comprised PBMCs, sampled after 24 months of ibrutinib treatment. The TCR sequence derives from a human donor with chronic lymphocytic leukemia.

In DNA form, the CDR3 reads TGTGCCAGCAGGCACACTAGCGGGAGGGCCTACGAGCAGTACTTC. Amino acid sequence: CASRHTSGRAYEQYF. The chain couples TRBV2 to TRBJ2-7; 13 bases are a match to TRBD2. Germline CDR1 reads SNHLY; CDR2 reads FYNNEI. V was pared by 6 bases and J by 2 bases, with 4 bases of the junction left unmatched. The length of the CDR3 is 15 residues.